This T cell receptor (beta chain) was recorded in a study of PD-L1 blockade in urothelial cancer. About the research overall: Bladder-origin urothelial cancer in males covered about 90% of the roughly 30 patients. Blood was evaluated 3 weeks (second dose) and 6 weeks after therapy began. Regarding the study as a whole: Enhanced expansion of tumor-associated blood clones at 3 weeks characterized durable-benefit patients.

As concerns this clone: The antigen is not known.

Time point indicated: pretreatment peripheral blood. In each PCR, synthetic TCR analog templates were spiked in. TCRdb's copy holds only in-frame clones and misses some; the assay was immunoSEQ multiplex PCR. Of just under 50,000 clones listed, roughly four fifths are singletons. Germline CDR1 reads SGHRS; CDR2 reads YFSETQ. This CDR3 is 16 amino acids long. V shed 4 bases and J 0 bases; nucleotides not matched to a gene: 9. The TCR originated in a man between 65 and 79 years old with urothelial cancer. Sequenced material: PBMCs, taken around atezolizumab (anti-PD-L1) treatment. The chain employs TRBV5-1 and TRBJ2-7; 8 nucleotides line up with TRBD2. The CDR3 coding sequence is TGCGCCAGCAGCGGTTTCGAGCGGGGGACCTCCTACGAGCAGTACTTC. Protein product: CASSGFERGTSYEQYF.